A selection of T cell receptor beta chains follows, all from one sample in a study of control samples from healthy donors and cancer patients. Some clones are missing from TCRdb's copy, which holds only in-frame ones; the method was immunoSEQ multiplex PCR. Seen here are just over 150,000 clones, over 85% observed once, and the top ten hold around 8.5%. Sequencing input: blood. Receptors were obtained from a woman in her thirties or forties in good health. Each CDR3 is given with its conserved first and last residue.

13	TRBV6-4	TRBJ1-1	CASSENLNTEAFF
13	TRBV3-1/TRBV3-2	TRBJ1-2	CASSQDQGYGYTF
15	TRBV7-9	TRBJ2-5	CASSLEPGVGETQYF
14	TRBV19	TRBJ1-2	CASVAQGHTYGYTF
15	TRBV19	TRBJ1-2	CASSRTENHNYGYTF
16	TRBV5-5	TRBJ1-4	CASGGSPGQTNEKLFF
17	TRBV4-2	TRBJ2-3	CASSQDEVGRVGDTQYF
13	TRBV5-6	TRBJ1-2	CASSPDRDYGYTF
13	TRBV2	TRBJ2-2	CASRQGGTGELFF
14	TRBV5-5	TRBJ1-6	CASSTDTVNSPLHF
15	TRBV6-5	TRBJ1-2	CASDLRDREARGYTF
16	TRBV3-1/TRBV3-2	TRBJ2-1	CASSPVPTGDYNEQFF
15	TRBV7-9	TRBJ1-2	CASSRQQGAMDGYTF
14	TRBV19	TRBJ1-5	CASSIDRANQPQHF
14	TRBV5-4	TRBJ1-5	CASSLGGGDQPQHF
15	TRBV5-4	TRBJ2-3	CASSLGQGKADTQYF
17	TRBV7-9	TRBJ1-4	CASSPLIELASSEKLFF
15	TRBV7-2	TRBJ1-4	CASSLARTGPEKLFF
15	TRBV25-1	TRBJ1-5	CASSQTGVSNQPQHF
15	TRBV7-8	TRBJ2-7	CASSTKRGPSYEQYF
17	TRBV9	TRBJ2-5	CASSVGTSGGHQETQYF
15	TRBV9	TRBJ1-1	CASSPQLKGNTEAFF
15	TRBV6-2/TRBV6-3	TRBJ1-5	CASSVQRHSNQPQHF
17	TRBV5-1	TRBJ2-1	CASSLDYSGGELNEQFF
13	TRBV5-6	TRBJ1-2	CASSFTRGYGYTF
12	TRBV11-3	TRBJ2-1	CASSLAGHEEFF
15	TRBV7-8	TRBJ2-3	CASSAAGVGTDTQYF
15	TRBV6-2/TRBV6-3	TRBJ2-3	CASSQGLAGTDTQYF
13	TRBV2	TRBJ2-3	CASRGLSTDTQYF
16	TRBV9	TRBJ2-7	CASSVGSSGGPSEQYF
13	TRBV2	TRBJ1-6	CASSDEYNSPLHF
13	TRBV6-5	TRBJ2-3	CASRTGSTDTQYF
13	TRBV11-2	TRBJ1-5	CASSPGLNQPQHF
14	TRBV6-5	TRBJ2-4	CASSYLGLKNIQYF
14	TRBV7-9	TRBJ1-2	CASSLDIQGSGYTF
14	TRBV7-3	TRBJ2-3	CASSPQHSTDTQYF
15	TRBV7-8	TRBJ1-1	CASSSWGQQNTEAFF
13	TRBV4-1	TRBJ1-4	CASSQVWGEKLFF
17	TRBV5-1	TRBJ2-2	CASSLSARLPNTGELFF
16	TRBV24-1	TRBJ1-5	CATSDFDPGGNQPQHF
17	TRBV6-1	TRBJ1-1	CASSDKGLLGGNTEAFF
16	TRBV5-1	TRBJ2-1	CASSLVGTDPYNEQFF
14	TRBV19	TRBJ1-2	CASISTASAYGYTF
16	TRBV25-1	TRBJ2-5	CASSESTGRNQETQYF
13	TRBV10-3	TRBJ2-1	CATWGQATNEQFF